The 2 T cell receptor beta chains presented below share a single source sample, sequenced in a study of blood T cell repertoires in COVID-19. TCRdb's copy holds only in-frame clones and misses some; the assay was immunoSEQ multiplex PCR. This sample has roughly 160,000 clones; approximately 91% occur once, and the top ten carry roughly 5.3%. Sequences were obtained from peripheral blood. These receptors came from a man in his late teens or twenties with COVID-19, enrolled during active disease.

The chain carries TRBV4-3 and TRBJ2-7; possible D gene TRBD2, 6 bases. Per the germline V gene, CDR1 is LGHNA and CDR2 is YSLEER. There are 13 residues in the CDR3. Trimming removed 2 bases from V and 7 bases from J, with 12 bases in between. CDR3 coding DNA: TGCGCCAGCAGCCAACAAACGGCGGGGGAGCAGTACTTC. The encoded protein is CASSQQTAGEQYF.

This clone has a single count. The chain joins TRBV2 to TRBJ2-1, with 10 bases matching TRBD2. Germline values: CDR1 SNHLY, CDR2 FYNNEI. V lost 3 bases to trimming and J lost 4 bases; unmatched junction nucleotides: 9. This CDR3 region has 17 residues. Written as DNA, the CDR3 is TGTGCCAGCAGTGACCTTGAAGGACTAGCGGAATACAATGAGCAGTTCTTC. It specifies CASSDLEGLAEYNEQFF.